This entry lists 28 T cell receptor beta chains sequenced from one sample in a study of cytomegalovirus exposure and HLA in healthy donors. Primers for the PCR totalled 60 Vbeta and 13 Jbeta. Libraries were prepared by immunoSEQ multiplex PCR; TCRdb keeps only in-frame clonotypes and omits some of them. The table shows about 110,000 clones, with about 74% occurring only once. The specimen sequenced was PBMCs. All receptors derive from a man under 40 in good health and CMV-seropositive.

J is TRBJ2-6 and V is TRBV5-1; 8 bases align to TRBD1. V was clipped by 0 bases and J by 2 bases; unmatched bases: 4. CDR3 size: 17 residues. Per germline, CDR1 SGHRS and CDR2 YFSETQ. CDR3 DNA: TGCGCCAGCAGCTTGGTAGGACAGGGTACTGGGGCCAACGTCCTGACTTTC. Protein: CASSLVGQGTGANVLTF.

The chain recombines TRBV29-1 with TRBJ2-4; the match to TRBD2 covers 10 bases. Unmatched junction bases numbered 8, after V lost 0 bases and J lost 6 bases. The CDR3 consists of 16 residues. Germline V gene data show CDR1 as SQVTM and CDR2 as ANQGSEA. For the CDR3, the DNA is TGCAGCGTTGAAGATCGGCTAGCGGGGGCCGGAAACATTCAGTACTTC. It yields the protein CSVEDRLAGAGNIQYF. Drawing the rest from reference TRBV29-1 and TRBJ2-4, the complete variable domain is SAVISQKPSRDICQRGTSLTIQCQVDSQVTMMFWYRQQPGQSLTLIATANQGSEATYESGFVIDKFPISRPNLTFSTLTVSNMSPEDSSIYLCSVEDRLAGAGNIQYFGAGTRLSVL.

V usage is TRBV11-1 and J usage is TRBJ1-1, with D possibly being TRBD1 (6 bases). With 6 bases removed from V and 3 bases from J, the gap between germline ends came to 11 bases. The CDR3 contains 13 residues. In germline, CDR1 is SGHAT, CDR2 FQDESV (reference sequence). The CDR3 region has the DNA TGTGCCAGCAGGGCACAGGGAGACACTGAAGCTTTCTTT. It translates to CASRAQGDTEAFF.

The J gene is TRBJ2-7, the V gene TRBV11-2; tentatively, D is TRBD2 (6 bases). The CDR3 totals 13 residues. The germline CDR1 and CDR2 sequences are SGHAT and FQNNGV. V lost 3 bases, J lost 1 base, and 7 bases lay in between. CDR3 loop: CASSLSGSYEQYF. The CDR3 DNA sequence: TGTGCCAGCAGCTTGAGCGGGTCCTACGAGCAGTACTTC.

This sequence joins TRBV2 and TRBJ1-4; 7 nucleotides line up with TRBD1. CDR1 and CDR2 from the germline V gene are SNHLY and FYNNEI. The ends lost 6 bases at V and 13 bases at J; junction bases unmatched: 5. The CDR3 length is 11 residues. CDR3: CASSGDSILFF. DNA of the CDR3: TGTGCCAGCAGCGGGGACAGTATACTGTTTTTT.

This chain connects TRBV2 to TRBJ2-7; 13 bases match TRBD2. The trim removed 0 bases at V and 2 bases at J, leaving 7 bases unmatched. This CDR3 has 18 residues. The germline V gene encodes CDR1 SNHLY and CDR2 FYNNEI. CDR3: CASSEALFGLAGAYEQYF. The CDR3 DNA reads TGTGCCAGCAGTGAAGCGCTATTTGGACTAGCGGGGGCCTACGAGCAGTACTTC.

The CDR3 coding sequence is TGCGCCAGCAGCCAAGATCCACTAGCGGGGCCTTCTAATACGCAGTATTTT. Its protein is CASSQDPLAGPSNTQYF. The V gene is TRBV4-3, the J gene TRBJ2-3, with 10 bases fitting TRBD2. The trim removed 0 bases at V and 7 bases at J, leaving 10 bases unmatched. Germline V CDR1 and CDR2: LGHNA, YSLEER. This CDR3 contains 17 residues.

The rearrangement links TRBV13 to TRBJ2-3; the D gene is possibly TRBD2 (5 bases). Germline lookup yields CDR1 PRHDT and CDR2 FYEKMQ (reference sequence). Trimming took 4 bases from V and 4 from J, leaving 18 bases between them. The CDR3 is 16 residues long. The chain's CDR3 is CASSWREGSYPDTQYF. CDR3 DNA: TGTGCCAGCAGCTGGCGCGAGGGTTCATATCCAGATACGCAGTATTTT.

The CDR3 region is CASSEGAAAGTTDTQYF. The CDR3 nucleotides read TGTGCCAGCAGCGAGGGGGCCGCGGCGGGGACAACAGATACGCAGTATTTT. The chain employs TRBV9 and TRBJ2-3; maybe TRBD1 (7 bases). Trimming pared 3 bases from V and 3 bases from J, leaving 20 bases between. Germline lookup yields CDR1 SGDLS and CDR2 YYNGEE. The CDR3 is made up of 17 amino acids.

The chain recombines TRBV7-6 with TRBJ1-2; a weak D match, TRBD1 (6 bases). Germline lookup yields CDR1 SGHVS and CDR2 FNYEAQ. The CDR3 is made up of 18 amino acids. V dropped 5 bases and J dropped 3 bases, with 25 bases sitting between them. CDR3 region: CASSPWGVVQGKYYGYTF. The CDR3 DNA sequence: TGTGCCAGCAGCCCGTGGGGAGTGGTGCAGGGGAAGTACTATGGCTACACCTTC.

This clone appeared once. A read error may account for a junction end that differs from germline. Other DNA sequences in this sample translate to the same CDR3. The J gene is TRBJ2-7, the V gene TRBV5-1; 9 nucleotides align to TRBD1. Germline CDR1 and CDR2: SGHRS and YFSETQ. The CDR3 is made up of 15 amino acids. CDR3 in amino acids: CASSPLTGGGYEQYF. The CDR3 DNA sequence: TGCGCCAGCAGCCCGCTGACAGGGGGGGGCTACGAGCAATACTTC.

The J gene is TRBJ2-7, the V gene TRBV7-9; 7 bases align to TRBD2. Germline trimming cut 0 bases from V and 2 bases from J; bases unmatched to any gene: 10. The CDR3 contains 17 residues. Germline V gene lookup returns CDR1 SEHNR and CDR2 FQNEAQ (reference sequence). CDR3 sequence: CASSLALREGTPYEQYF. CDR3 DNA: TGTGCCAGCAGCTTAGCGCTAAGGGAGGGGACGCCCTACGAGCAGTACTTC.

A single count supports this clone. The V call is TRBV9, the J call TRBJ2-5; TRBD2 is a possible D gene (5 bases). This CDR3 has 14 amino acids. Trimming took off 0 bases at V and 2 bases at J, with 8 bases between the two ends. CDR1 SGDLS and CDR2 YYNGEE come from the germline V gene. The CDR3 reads CASSVAGRQETQYF. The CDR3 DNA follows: TGTGCCAGCAGCGTAGCTGGGAGACAAGAGACCCAGTACTTC. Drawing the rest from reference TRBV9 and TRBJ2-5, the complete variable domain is DSGVTQTPKHLITATGQRVTLRCSPRSGDLSVYWYQQSLDQGLQFLIQYYNGEERAKGNILERFSAQQFPDLHSELNLSSLELGDSALYFCASSVAGRQETQYFGPGTRLLVL.

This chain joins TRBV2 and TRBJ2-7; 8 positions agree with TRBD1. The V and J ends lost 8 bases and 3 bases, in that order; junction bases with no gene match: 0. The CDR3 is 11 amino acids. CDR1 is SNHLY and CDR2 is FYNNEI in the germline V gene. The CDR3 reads CASDRGYEQYF. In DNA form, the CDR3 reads TGTGCCAGCGACAGGGGCTACGAGCAGTACTTC.

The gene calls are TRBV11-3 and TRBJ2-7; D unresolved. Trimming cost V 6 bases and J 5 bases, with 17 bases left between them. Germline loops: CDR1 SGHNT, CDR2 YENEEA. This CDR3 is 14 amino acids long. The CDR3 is CASSPTSSGHEQYF. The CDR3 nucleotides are TGTGCCAGCAGTCCTACTTCTTCTGGGCACGAGCAGTACTTC.

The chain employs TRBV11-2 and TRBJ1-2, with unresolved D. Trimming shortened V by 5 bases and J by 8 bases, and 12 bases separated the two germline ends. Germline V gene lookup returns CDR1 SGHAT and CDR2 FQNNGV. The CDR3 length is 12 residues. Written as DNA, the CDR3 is TGTGCCAGCAGCGCCGGGGAGGTGGGCTACACCTTC. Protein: CASSAGEVGYTF.

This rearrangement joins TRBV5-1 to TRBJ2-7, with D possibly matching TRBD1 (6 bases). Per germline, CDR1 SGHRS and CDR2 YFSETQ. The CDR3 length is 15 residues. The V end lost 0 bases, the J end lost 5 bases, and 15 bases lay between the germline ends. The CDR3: CASSLDEGVPDEQYF. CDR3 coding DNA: TGCGCCAGCAGCTTGGACGAGGGGGTACCTGACGAGCAGTACTTC.

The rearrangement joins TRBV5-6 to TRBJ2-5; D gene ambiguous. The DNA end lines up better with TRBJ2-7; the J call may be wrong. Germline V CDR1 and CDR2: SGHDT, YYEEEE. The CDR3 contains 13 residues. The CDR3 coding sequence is TGTGCCAGCAGCTACAGCCTTTCCTACGAGCAGTACTTC. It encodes CASSYSLSYEQYF.

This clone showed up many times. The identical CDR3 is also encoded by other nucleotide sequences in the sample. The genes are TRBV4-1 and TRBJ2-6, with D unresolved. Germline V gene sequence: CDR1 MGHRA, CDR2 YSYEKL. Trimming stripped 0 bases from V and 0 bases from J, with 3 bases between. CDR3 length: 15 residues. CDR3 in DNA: TGCGCCAGCAGCCAAGATAGCTCTGGGGCCAACGTCCTGACTTTC. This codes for CASSQDSSGANVLTF.

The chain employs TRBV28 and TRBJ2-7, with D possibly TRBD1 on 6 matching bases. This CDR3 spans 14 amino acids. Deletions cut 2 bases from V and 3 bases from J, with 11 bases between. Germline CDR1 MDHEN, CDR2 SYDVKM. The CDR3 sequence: CASSLTAGVYEQYF. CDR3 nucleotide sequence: TGTGCCAGCAGTTTAACTGCAGGGGTCTACGAGCAGTACTTC. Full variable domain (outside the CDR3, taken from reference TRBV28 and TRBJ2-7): DVKVTQSSRYLVKRTGEKVFLECVQDMDHENMFWYRQDPGLGLRLIYFSYDVKMKEKGDIPEGYSVSREKKERFSLILESASTNQTSMYLCASSLTAGVYEQYFGPGTRLTVT.

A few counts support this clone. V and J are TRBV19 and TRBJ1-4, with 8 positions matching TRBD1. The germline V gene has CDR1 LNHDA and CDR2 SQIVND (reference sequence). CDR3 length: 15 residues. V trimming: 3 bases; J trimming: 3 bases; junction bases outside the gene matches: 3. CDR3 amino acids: CASSMARGPNEKLFF. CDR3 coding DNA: TGTGCCAGTAGTATGGCCAGGGGGCCTAATGAAAAACTGTTTTTT.

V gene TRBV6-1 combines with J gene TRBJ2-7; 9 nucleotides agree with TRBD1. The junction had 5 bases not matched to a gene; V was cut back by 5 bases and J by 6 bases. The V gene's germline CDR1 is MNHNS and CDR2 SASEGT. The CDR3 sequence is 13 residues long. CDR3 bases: TGTGCCAGCAGTCGGACAGGGGATCGCGAGCAGTACTTC. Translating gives CASSRTGDREQYF.

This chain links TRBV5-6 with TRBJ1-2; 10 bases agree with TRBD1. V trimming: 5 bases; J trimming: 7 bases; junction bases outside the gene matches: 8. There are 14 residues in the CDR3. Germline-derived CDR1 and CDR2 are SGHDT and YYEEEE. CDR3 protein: CASSGQGVRGGYTF. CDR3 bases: TGTGCCAGCAGTGGACAGGGGGTTCGGGGTGGCTACACCTTC.

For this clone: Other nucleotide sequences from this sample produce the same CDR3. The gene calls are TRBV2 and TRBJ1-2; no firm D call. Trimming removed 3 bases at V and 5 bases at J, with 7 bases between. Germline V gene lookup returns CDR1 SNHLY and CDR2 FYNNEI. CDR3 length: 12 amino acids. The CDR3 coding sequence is TGTGCCAGCAGTGACTCAGGATATGGCTACACCTTC. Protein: CASSDSGYGYTF.

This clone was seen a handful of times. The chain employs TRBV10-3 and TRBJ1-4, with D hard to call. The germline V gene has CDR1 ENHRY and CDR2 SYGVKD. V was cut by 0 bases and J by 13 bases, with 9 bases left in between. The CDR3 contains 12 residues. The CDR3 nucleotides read TGTGCCATCAGTGAGTCGCCAGGAACACTGTTTTTT. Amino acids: CAISESPGTLFF.

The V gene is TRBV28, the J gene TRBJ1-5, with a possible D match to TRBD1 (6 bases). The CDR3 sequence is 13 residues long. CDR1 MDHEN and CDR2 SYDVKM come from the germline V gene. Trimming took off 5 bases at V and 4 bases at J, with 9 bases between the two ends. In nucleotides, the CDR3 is TGTGCCAGCAGTCGAACAGGGAATCAGCCCCAGCATTTT. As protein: CASSRTGNQPQHF. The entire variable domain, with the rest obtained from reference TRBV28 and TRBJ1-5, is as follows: DVKVTQSSRYLVKRTGEKVFLECVQDMDHENMFWYRQDPGLGLRLIYFSYDVKMKEKGDIPEGYSVSREKKERFSLILESASTNQTSMYLCASSRTGNQPQHFGDGTRLSIL.

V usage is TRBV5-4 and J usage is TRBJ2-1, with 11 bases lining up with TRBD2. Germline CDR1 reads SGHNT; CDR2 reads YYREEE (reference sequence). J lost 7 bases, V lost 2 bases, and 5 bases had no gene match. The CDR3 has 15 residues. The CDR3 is CASSFTSGGLNEQFF. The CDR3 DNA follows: TGTGCCAGCAGCTTCACTAGCGGGGGATTAAATGAGCAGTTCTTC.

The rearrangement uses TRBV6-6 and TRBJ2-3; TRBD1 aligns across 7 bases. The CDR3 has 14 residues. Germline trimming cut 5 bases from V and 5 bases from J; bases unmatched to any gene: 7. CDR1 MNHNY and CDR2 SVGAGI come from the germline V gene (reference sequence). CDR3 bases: TGTGCCAGCAGTCAGGGACAGATACGAGATACGCAGTATTTT. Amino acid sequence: CASSQGQIRDTQYF.